Given below is one T cell receptor (beta chain) in context. Trimming cost V 6 bases and J 8 bases, with 13 bases left between them. The CDR3 spans 12 residues. Germline V gene lookup returns CDR1 MRHNA and CDR2 SNTAGT. The record originates from a study of PD-L1 blockade in urothelial cancer. TCRdb keeps only in-frame clones here, not all; method: immunoSEQ multiplex PCR. Altogether about 30,000 clones are present, around 85% being singletons, with the ten largest covering just over 2%. Per-patient samples, pretreatment and on-treatment, numbered 1 to 8. The specimen comprised PBMCs, sampled around atezolizumab (anti-PD-L1) treatment. This chain links TRBV6-4 with TRBJ1-2; tentative D call: TRBD1 (5 bases). This clonotype was sampled from a man aged 45-65 years with urothelial cancer. The CDR3 DNA sequence: TGTGCCAGCAGGAACAGGTCCGGGGGCTACACCTTC. Its translation: CASRNRSGGYTF.